This T cell receptor beta chain was retrieved from a study of blood T cell repertoires in COVID-19. In the study overall: T cells, B-cell-depleted T cells, or PBMCs supplied cDNA or gDNA.

It was during active infection that Seattle patients were enrolled and then longitudinally followed. CDR3 length: 14 amino acids. Methods used by the authors: Cell counts per sample came from amplifying reference gene primers. Profiling relied on immunoSEQ multiplex PCR, and the TCRdb table lists in-frame clones only, not all of them. V and J calls plus clone size are reproduced from that table; the DNA served to infer D and trimming. There are roughly 440,000 clones in the sample; approximately 88% occur only once, and 10% to 15% lies in the top ten. The J gene is TRBJ2-7, the V gene TRBV21-1; TRBD2 is the table's D call and was not checked against the DNA. TRBV21-1 is a pseudogene. This TCR came from a woman aged 45-65 years with COVID-19, enrolled during active disease. Input material: peripheral blood. The CDR3 sequence is CASSNWGGSYEQYF. CDR3 in DNA: TGTGCCAGCAGCAACTGGGGGGGATCCTACGAGCAGTACTTC.